The following is a T cell receptor beta chain sequence with its context. TRB cDNA libraries were made by UMI-labeled 5' RACE. TCRdb re-called the 5' RACE reads, yielding one record per CDR3 amino acid sequence without DNA. In total, the table holds over 8,000 distinct CDR3 sequences. This record belongs to a study of CXCR3-negative and CXCR3-positive naive CD8 T cells. The V gene's germline CDR1 is DFQATT and CDR2 SNEGSKA (reference sequence). CDR3 length: 13 residues. The source of this sequence is a human donor in good health. Some clones in this sample may be carry-over from other donors' samples. Sequencing used naive CXCR3- CD8+ T cells from blood. Subset given: CD45RO-CCR7+CD27+CD95- naive CD8+ T cells lacking CXCR3 (TNR3-). The chain carries TRBV20-1 and TRBJ2-1; TCRdb indicates TRBD2, and absent DNA this call remains unverified. CDR3 protein: CSASMAGLNEQFF.